This entry lists 10 T cell receptor beta chains sequenced from one sample in a study of T cell repertoires in cytomegalovirus infection. TCRdb re-called the reads through MiXCR, storing one row per CDR3 protein. This table holds hundreds of thousands of distinct CDR3 sequences, 30% to 35% found once. No cognate antigen is known for these TCRs. Specimen: cultured CD8+ T cells from PBMCs, collected from culture after CMV antigen stimulation. These receptors were obtained from a human donor in good health (CMV status not recorded). Some clones in this sample may be carry-over from other donors' samples.

This clonotype was found once. V gene TRBV7-9 combines with J gene TRBJ1-1; 8 bases fit TRBD1. From germline, CDR1 is SEHNR and CDR2 FQNEAQ (reference sequence). The V gene end was trimmed by 1 base and the J gene end by 7 bases; junction bases not matched to a gene: 5. The CDR3 sequence is 14 residues long. CDR3 residues: CASSLVQGAIEAFF. DNA for the CDR3: TGTGCCAGCAGCTTAGTCCAGGGGGCAATTGAAGCTTTCTTT.

The V and J genes are TRBV27 and TRBJ2-1; D is unclear. Between the trimmed V and J ends, which lost 7 bases and 9 bases, there was a span of 10 bases. This CDR3 comprises 11 residues. Germline V lookup: CDR1 MNHEY, CDR2 SMNVEV (reference sequence). The CDR3 loop is CASNRLGEQFF. Here the CDR3 DNA reads TGTGCCAGCAACCGCCTCGGTGAGCAGTTCTTC.

This clonotype was counted only a few times. This chain connects TRBV11-2 to TRBJ2-7, with a tentative D call TRBD2 (6 bases). The CDR3 loop spans 14 amino acids. Germline-derived CDR1 and CDR2 are SGHAT and FQNNGV. The V gene lost 1 base and the J gene lost 3 bases, with 10 bases spanning the gap. CDR3 in amino acids: CASSLGGDGYEQYV. The CDR3 coding sequence is TGTGCCAGCAGCTTAGGGGGGGACGGCTACGAGCAGTACGTC.

As to this clonotype: One end of the junction does not line up with germline, which may come from a read error. The V call is TRBV6-1, the J call TRBJ2-1; D unresolved. CDR3 length equals 12 residues. Germline V gene sequence: CDR1 MNHNS, CDR2 SASEGT. CDR3 residues: CVSSLFSNEQFF. CDR3 DNA sequence: TGTGTCAGCAGCTTATTTTCCAATGAGCAGTTCTTC.

This clonotype has ten or more counts. This chain links TRBV28 with TRBJ2-7; 11 nucleotides align to TRBD1. J gave up 7 bases and V 8 bases, and 13 bases lay outside the gene matches. The CDR3 consists of 15 residues. Germline CDR1 and CDR2: MDHEN and SYDVKM. The DNA for the CDR3 is TGTGCCAGCGCCGATTCAGGGACAGGGGGAGAGGAGCAGTACGTC. Its translation is CASADSGTGGEEQYV.

This clonotype appeared many times. The chain has TRBV27 and TRBJ1-1; D gene ambiguous. The CDR3 spans 12 residues. Trimming stripped 4 bases from V and 4 bases from J, with 7 bases between. Germline V gene data show CDR1 as MNHEY and CDR2 as SMNVEV (reference sequence). CDR3 sequence reads: CASSSGFTEAFF. The CDR3, as DNA: TGTGCCAGCAGTTCGGGTTTCACTGAAGCTTTCTTT.

The CDR3 sequence: CASSLDIAQGGSPLHF. CDR3 DNA sequence: TGCGCCAGCAGCTTGGATATAGCCCAAGGGGGTTCACCCCTCCACTTT. This chain links TRBV5-1 with TRBJ1-6; a possible D gene is TRBD1 (6 bases). Trimming pared 0 bases from V and 9 bases from J, leaving 16 bases between. In germline, CDR1 is SGHRS, CDR2 YFSETQ. This CDR3 comprises 16 residues.

V usage is TRBV5-4 and J usage is TRBJ2-7, with a weak D call TRBD2 (5 bases). Germline CDR1 is SGHNT and CDR2 is YYREEE (reference sequence). V was pared by 0 bases and J by 3 bases, with 13 bases between. The CDR3 covers 15 residues. The CDR3 spells CASSLDSGNLYEQYF. The CDR3 coding sequence is TGTGCCAGCAGCTTGGATTCGGGAAATCTCTACGAGCAGTACTTC.

This clonotype was seen only a few times. The genes are TRBV7-6 and TRBJ2-3; 9 bases match TRBD1. CDR1 is SGHVS, CDR2 FNYEAQ, per germline. V dropped 5 bases and J dropped 4; count of bases not matched to a gene: 7. The CDR3 covers 15 residues. This chain's CDR3 is CASSAGTGSADTQYF. CDR3 in DNA: TGTGCCAGCAGCGCCGGGACAGGGTCGGCAGATACGCAGTATTTT. The variable domain in full, with the rest retrieved from reference TRBV7-6 and TRBJ2-3, is GAGVSQSPRYKVTKRGQDVALRCDPISGHVSLYWYRQALGQGPEFLTYFNYEAQQDKSGLPNDRFSAERPEGSISTLTIQRTEQRDSAMYRCASSAGTGSADTQYFGPGTRLTVL.

At least ten counts were recorded for this clonotype. The genes are TRBV7-9 and TRBJ2-5, with unresolved D. The CDR3 is 13 amino acids. CDR1 and CDR2 (germline): SEHNR, FQNEAQ (reference sequence). The V end was cut by 0 bases, the J end by 4 bases, with 6 bases between. The CDR3 reads CASSLAGLETQYF. In DNA, the CDR3 is TGTGCCAGCAGCTTAGCAGGGTTAGAGACCCAGTACTTC.